This T cell receptor beta chain was profiled in a study of technical replicates of blood from a handful of donors. This table comes from immunoSEQ multiplex PCR, and its TCRdb copy is limited to in-frame clones, with some not included. Among just over 15,000 clones listed, just over 85% were seen once. Germline V lookup: CDR1 SGHRS, CDR2 YFSETQ. Trimming stripped 4 bases from V and 2 bases from J, with 15 bases between. The CDR3 is made up of 15 amino acids. This sequence originates from a human donor in good health. Material for sequencing was PBMCs. V gene TRBV5-1 combines with J gene TRBJ2-5; unclear D gene. The CDR3 nucleotides are TGCGCCAGCAGCATCAATAGCTACATTCAAGAGACCCAGTACTTC. Amino acid sequence: CASSINSYIQETQYF.